The rows below give T cell receptor beta chains drawn from one sample of a study of CD8 T cells in ankylosing spondylitis. TCRdb re-analysed the 5' RACE reads in MiXCR, keeping a single row per CDR3 protein. The sample holds around 220,000 distinct CDR3 sequences, 15% to 20% seen once. Sequenced sample: blood, either unsorted or a sorted T cell fraction (not recorded which). The receptors originated from a male donor with ankylosing spondylitis. Both conserved end residues are part of each CDR3. D genes are given only for firm matches. For some rows the clone size is stated as once, few or many, or as a class when expanded; others skip it.

d_call: NA
j_call: TRBJ1-1
v_call: TRBV4-1
clone_size: few
cdr3_nt: TGCGCCAGCAGCCAAGATACAGGCTTGAACACTGAAGCTTTCTTT
cdr3_aa: CASSQDTGLNTEAFF

d_call: NA
j_call: TRBJ1-1
v_call: TRBV7-9
clone_size: NA
cdr3_nt: TGTGCCAGCAGCCCCTTCCGTGGAAGTAACACTGAAGCTTTCTTT
cdr3_aa: CASSPFRGSNTEAFF

d_call: NA
j_call: TRBJ2-2
v_call: TRBV6-5
clone_size: NA
cdr3_nt: TGTGCCAGCAGTTACTCGGGAGGCTATGTCGGGGAGCTGTTTTTT
cdr3_aa: CASSYSGGYVGELFF

d_call: NA
j_call: TRBJ2-7
v_call: TRBV5-1
clone_size: NA
cdr3_nt: TGCGCCAGCAGCTTGGAAGTCGGGGTCGCATTCTACGAGCAGTACTTC
cdr3_aa: CASSLEVGVAFYEQYF

d_call: NA
j_call: TRBJ2-2
v_call: TRBV3-1
clone_size: few
cdr3_nt: TGTGCCAGCAGCCAAGCGCACAGAATCCTTCCCACCGGGGAGCTGTTTTTT
cdr3_aa: CASSQAHRILPTGELFF

d_call: NA
j_call: TRBJ2-7
v_call: TRBV7-9
clone_size: NA
cdr3_nt: TGTGCCAGCGGGACACTGCTATCGGAGCAGTACTTC
cdr3_aa: CASGTLLSEQYF

d_call: NA
j_call: TRBJ2-7
v_call: TRBV2
clone_size: NA
cdr3_nt: TGTGCCAGCCGGGCCTCATACGAGCAGTACTTC
cdr3_aa: CASRASYEQYF

d_call: NA
j_call: TRBJ1-1
v_call: TRBV4-2
clone_size: NA
cdr3_nt: TGTGCCAGCAGCGAAACCCACAGGAACACTGAAGCTTTCTTT
cdr3_aa: CASSETHRNTEAFF

d_call: NA
j_call: TRBJ2-7
v_call: TRBV4-1
clone_size: NA
cdr3_nt: TGCGCCAGCAGCCAAGTTCCCCGCCCGGACGAGCAGTACTTC
cdr3_aa: CASSQVPRPDEQYF

d_call: NA
j_call: TRBJ1-1
v_call: TRBV6-1
clone_size: few
cdr3_nt: TGTGCCACCCAGTACACTGAAGCTTTCTTT
cdr3_aa: CATQYTEAFF

d_call: NA
j_call: TRBJ2-1
v_call: TRBV29-1
clone_size: few
cdr3_nt: TGCAGCGTTGATTACTTGAGCTCCTACAATGAGCAGTTCTTC
cdr3_aa: CSVDYLSSYNEQFF

d_call: NA
j_call: TRBJ2-7
v_call: TRBV12-3/TRBV12-4
clone_size: many
cdr3_nt: TGTGCCAGCAGCCTGGGGCACTACGAGCAGTACTTC
cdr3_aa: CASSLGHYEQYF

d_call: TRBD1
j_call: TRBJ1-2
v_call: TRBV12-3/TRBV12-4
clone_size: NA
cdr3_nt: TGTGCCAGCAGCCCGACCCGACAGGGGCCGGATGGCTACACCTTC
cdr3_aa: CASSPTRQGPDGYTF

d_call: NA
j_call: TRBJ2-7
v_call: TRBV12-3/TRBV12-4
clone_size: many
cdr3_nt: TGTGCCAGCAGACGGGGATACGAGCAGTACTTC
cdr3_aa: CASRRGYEQYF